The clone carrying this T cell receptor (beta chain) has only a few counts. The antigen remains undetermined. The authors ran a second PCR of 7 to 11 cycles using a sample-barcoded 5' primer and a J-beta primer mix. TCRdb reanalysed the 5' RACE reads using MiXCR and keeps one entry per CDR3 protein. The table shows about 1,000,000 distinct CDR3 sequences, with 40% to 55% occurring only once. These data are taken from a study of blood T cells in healthy people across ages. Points from the study as a whole: Researchers deemed the diversity estimates from one million T cells underestimates.

V lost 0 bases and J lost 7, with 9 bases in between. The CDR3 spans 13 residues. Germline V gene sequence: CDR1 MNHEY, CDR2 SVGAGI. Input material: blood. This receptor was taken from a woman aged 60-75 years in good health. The chain recombines TRBV6-5 with TRBJ2-5; tentatively, D is TRBD1 (5 bases). CDR3 nucleotides: TGTGCCAGCAGTTACTCGGGGCAGCGGACCCAGTACTTC. This sequence encodes CASSYSGQRTQYF.